Presented here are 31 T cell receptor beta chains from one specimen sequenced in a study of T cell responses to AZD1222 COVID-19 vaccine (dated by TCRdb to about 2021). Interpreted using the paper, the time point label stands for: about 28 days (+/-7) after the second vaccine dose. Library preparation employed the immunoSEQ multiplex PCR assay. Here the immuneACCESS table is served through TCRdb, limited to in-frame sequences with V and J called. Missing clones are a known gap in these copies; in checked studies unresolved V genes cover under half, and the rest lacks a known reason. This sample lists some 150,000 clones; about 92% were detected once. The top ten clones comprise roughly 3.5% of the sample. Sequenced here: peripheral blood, sampled 28 days after the second AZD1222 dose. The receptors here all came from an adult who received the AZD1222 COVID-19 vaccine.

This clone has just one count. V and J are TRBV28 and TRBJ1-4; no clear D. V lost 1 base and J 3 bases, leaving 0 bases between the germline ends. Germline loops: CDR1 MDHEN, CDR2 SYDVKM. The CDR3 runs 12 residues. This CDR3 reads CASSLSNEKLFF. The CDR3 bases are TGTGCCAGCAGTTTATCTAATGAAAAACTGTTTTTT.

This chain joins TRBV7-9 and TRBJ1-2; D ambiguous. The CDR3 totals 13 residues. Germline lookup yields CDR1 SEHNR and CDR2 FQNEAQ (reference sequence). Trimming took off 8 bases at V and 6 bases at J, with 16 bases between the two ends. The CDR3 region has the DNA TGTGCCAGCTCAGTGGCCGGCCTGGATGGCTACACCTTC. Protein: CASSVAGLDGYTF.

The rearrangement uses TRBV28 and TRBJ2-7; 10 nucleotides line up with TRBD1. The CDR3 is 15 residues long. The germline gives CDR1 MDHEN, CDR2 SYDVKM. Unmatched junction bases numbered 12, after V lost 8 bases and J lost 5 bases. DNA for the CDR3: TGTGCCAGCGGCGGGGACAGGGGTCTTCCCCACGAGCAGTACTTC. It codes for CASGGDRGLPHEQYF.

The chain combines TRBV7-2 with TRBJ1-6; a possible D gene is TRBD1 (6 bases). CDR1 SGHTA and CDR2 FQGNSA come from the germline V gene. The CDR3 consists of 14 residues. V lost 5 bases, J lost 9 bases, and 14 bases lay in between. CDR3 nucleotide sequence: TGTGCCAGCAGCCCCGACAGGATTCGTTCACCCCTCCACTTT. Amino acid sequence: CASSPDRIRSPLHF.

This chain joins TRBV14 and TRBJ1-2, with D possibly being TRBD1 (5 bases). V lost 2 bases to trimming and J lost 0 bases, with 16 bases between them. The CDR3 is 17 amino acids. Germline V lookup: CDR1 SGHDN, CDR2 FVKESK. The CDR3 loop reads CASSQYGGTLANYGYTF. CDR3 sequence (DNA): TGTGCCAGCAGCCAATACGGGGGGACTTTGGCTAACTATGGCTACACCTTC.

This chain joins TRBV2 and TRBJ1-1, with no clear D. Germline V lookup: CDR1 SNHLY, CDR2 FYNNEI. The CDR3 is 13 residues long. V was cut by 3 bases and J by 5 bases, with 10 bases left in between. The DNA for the CDR3 is TGTGCCAGCAGTGACTTCCTTTCGACTGAAGCTTTCTTT. Encoded protein: CASSDFLSTEAFF.

This clone is a singleton in its sample. This chain connects TRBV4-1 to TRBJ2-5; TRBD2 agrees at 8 bases. The CDR3 totals 15 residues. V lost 4 bases and J lost 1; bases outside the gene matches: 5. From germline, CDR1 is MGHRA and CDR2 YSYEKL. CDR3 sequence: CASSLIAGFQETQYF. CDR3 sequence (DNA): TGCGCCAGCAGCCTGATAGCGGGGTTCCAAGAGACCCAGTACTTC.

V gene TRBV19 combines with J gene TRBJ1-2; D is undetermined. The V end lost 3 bases, the J end lost 8 bases, and 16 bases lay between the germline ends. CDR1 and CDR2 (germline): LNHDA, SQIVND (reference sequence). The CDR3 sequence is 14 residues long. The CDR3 DNA is TGTGCCAGTAGTATGTTCACCGGTGGGTACGGCTACACCTTC. Translation gives CASSMFTGGYGYTF.

The chain is built from TRBV19 and TRBJ2-3; TRBD2 matches 10 bases. The CDR3 length is 14 residues. Trimming cost V 8 bases and J 2 bases; bases outside gene matches: 4. CDR1 is LNHDA, CDR2 SQIVND, per germline (reference sequence). CDR3 bases: TGTGCCAGTCGGAGCGGGAGGGCCACAGATACGCAGTATTTT. As protein: CASRSGRATDTQYF.

The genes are TRBV5-1 and TRBJ2-1; the D gene is possibly TRBD2 (5 bases). V dropped 2 bases and J dropped 7 bases, with 19 bases sitting between them. The germline V gene encodes CDR1 SGHRS and CDR2 YFSETQ. The CDR3 runs to 16 residues. CDR3 sequence reads: CASSLRLPGVMNEQFF. The CDR3 DNA is TGCGCCAGCAGCTTAAGGCTCCCCGGGGTTATGAATGAGCAGTTCTTC.

The genes are TRBV29-1 and TRBJ2-5, with 16 bases lining up with TRBD2. The V gene's germline CDR1 is SQVTM and CDR2 ANQGSEA. This CDR3 comprises 14 residues. The J segment lost 5 bases and the V segment lost 7 bases, leaving 4 bases of the junction unmatched. For the CDR3, the DNA is TGCAGCGGGGGACTAGCGGGAGGGCTGGAGACCCAGTACTTC. Protein product: CSGGLAGGLETQYF.

The V gene is TRBV11-2, the J gene TRBJ1-1; TRBD1 matches at 8 bases. V trimming: 1 base; J trimming: 6 bases; junction bases outside the gene matches: 10. The CDR3 contains 16 residues. CDR1 and CDR2 from the germline V gene are SGHAT and FQNNGV. The CDR3 is CASSLALASGGSEAFF. The CDR3 DNA reads as TGTGCCAGCAGCTTAGCCCTGGCGTCAGGGGGCTCTGAAGCTTTCTTT.

The CDR3 DNA follows: TGTGCCAGTATCTCTCGTTTCAGGGGCAACACTGAAGCTTTCTTT. Encoded protein: CASISRFRGNTEAFF. V gene TRBV19 combines with J gene TRBJ1-1; D possibly corresponds to TRBD1 (6 bases). Trimming removed 7 bases at V and 2 bases at J, with 17 bases between. This CDR3 region has 15 residues. Germline CDR1 LNHDA, CDR2 SQIVND (reference sequence).

The rearrangement links TRBV18 to TRBJ2-5; D ambiguous. The CDR3 sequence is 15 residues long. CDR1 and CDR2 (germline): KGHSH, LQKENI. V lost 3 bases, J lost 5 bases, and 16 bases lay in between. DNA for the CDR3: TGTGCCAGCTCACCCCGACAAGGCCCTGCGGAGACCCAGTACTTC. Translating it yields CASSPRQGPAETQYF. Combining the CDR3 with reference TRBV18 and TRBJ2-5 gives the whole variable domain NAGVMQNPRHLVRRRGQEARLRCSPMKGHSHVYWYRQLPEEGLKFMVYLQKENIIDESGMPKERFSAEFPKEGPSILRIQQVVRGDSAAYFCASSPRQGPAETQYFGPGTRLLVL.

The rearrangement joins TRBV20-1 to TRBJ2-5, with TRBD2 matching 9 bases. This CDR3 is built from 14 residues. Per germline, CDR1 DFQATT and CDR2 SNEGSKA (reference sequence). Trimming cost V 3 bases and J 3 bases; bases outside gene matches: 5. The CDR3 nucleotides are TGCAGTGCTAGTCCCGTAGCGGGAGAAGAGACCCAGTACTTC. Residues: CSASPVAGEETQYF.

V gene TRBV7-3 combines with J gene TRBJ2-3; D ambiguous. CDR1 and CDR2 from the germline V gene are SGHTA and FQGTGA. Trimming took off 5 bases at V and 5 bases at J, with 14 bases between the two ends. The CDR3 has 14 residues. The CDR3 sequence: CASSPYAGRDTQYF. Written as DNA, the CDR3 is TGTGCCAGCAGCCCCTATGCCGGCCGAGATACGCAGTATTTT.

This chain uses TRBV7-2 with TRBJ2-3, with D perhaps given as TRBD1 or TRBD2 (5 bases each). CDR1 SGHTA and CDR2 FQGNSA come from the germline V gene. The CDR3 has 12 residues. V lost 5 bases to trimming and J lost 12 bases, with 15 bases between them. The CDR3 reads CASSPPGSSQYF. The CDR3 nucleotides are TGTGCCAGCAGCCCTCCAGGGAGTTCACAGTATTTT.

The chain is built from TRBV24-1 and TRBJ1-4, with TRBD1 as a possible D gene (5 bases). The CDR3 sequence is 14 residues long. Germline V gene lookup returns CDR1 KGHDR and CDR2 SFDVKD. The V and J ends lost 7 bases and 0 bases respectively, with 8 bases between them. CDR3 sequence: CATSSGSTNEKLFF. DNA for the CDR3: TGTGCCACCAGCTCAGGGTCAACTAATGAAAAACTGTTTTTT.

The chain combines TRBV21-1 with TRBJ2-5; TRBD1 is the table's D call, not checked against the DNA. TRBV21-1 is flagged as a pseudogene. The CDR3 is 15 amino acids. The CDR3 sequence is CASSNWPSCQETQYF. The DNA of the CDR3 is TGTGCCAGCAGCAACTGGCCATCTTGCCAAGAGACCCAGTACTTC.

This chain connects TRBV21-1 to TRBJ2-7; the table's D call TRBD2 went unverified against the DNA. TRBV21-1 is a documented pseudogene. This CDR3 region has 15 residues. CDR3 DNA sequence: TGTGCCAGCAGCAAATGCCCTCAGACTAGTGGCGAGCAGTACTTC. Its translation: CASSKCPQTSGEQYF.

The chain uses TRBV27 and TRBJ2-1; possibly TRBD1 for D (6 bases). CDR1 MNHEY and CDR2 SMNVEV come from the germline V gene (reference sequence). Trimming shortened V by 3 bases and J by 7 bases, and 10 bases separated the two germline ends. This CDR3 is built from 13 residues. The CDR3 is CASSFDGQNEQFF. In DNA, the CDR3 is TGTGCCAGCAGTTTTGATGGACAGAATGAGCAGTTCTTC.

The gene calls are TRBV2 and TRBJ1-2; no reliable D call. Between the trimmed V and J ends, which lost 6 bases and 5 bases, there was a span of 16 bases. Germline V lookup: CDR1 SNHLY, CDR2 FYNNEI. This CDR3 contains 14 residues. The CDR3 loop reads CASSLESISYGYTF. The CDR3 DNA sequence: TGTGCCAGCAGCTTGGAATCCATATCATATGGCTACACCTTC.

The chain uses TRBV21-1 and TRBJ1-2; the D call in the table, TRBD1, was not verified against the DNA. TRBV21-1 is noted as a pseudogene. CDR3 length: 17 residues. The CDR3, as DNA: TGTGCCAGCAACCCACGACCGACAGCAACAATTAACTATGGCTACACCTTC. It codes for CASNPRPTATINYGYTF.

The V gene is TRBV6-1, the J gene TRBJ2-7, with D uncertain. Trimming stripped 3 bases from V and 4 bases from J, with 13 bases between. The CDR3 runs 14 residues. Germline V gene lookup returns CDR1 MNHNS and CDR2 SASEGT. CDR3 sequence reads: CASSDVGVPYEQYF. As DNA, the CDR3 is TGTGCCAGCAGTGATGTCGGAGTACCTTACGAGCAGTACTTC.

The chain links TRBV5-6 to TRBJ2-5; D gene ambiguous. The ends were cut back, 0 bases at V and 5 bases at J, with 8 bases in the middle. The CDR3 totals 13 residues. Germline CDR1 reads SGHDT; CDR2 reads YYEEEE. The CDR3 DNA reads TGTGCCAGCAGCTTGGTGGGTACCGAGACCCAGTACTTC. This gives the protein CASSLVGTETQYF.

This clone was detected only once. The genes are TRBV7-9 and TRBJ1-2; D is perhaps TRBD1 (6 bases). Germline V gene sequence: CDR1 SEHNR, CDR2 FQNEAQ (reference sequence). CDR3 length equals 16 residues. V was trimmed by 6 bases and J by 0 bases, leaving 17 bases between them. The CDR3: CASSYQGRGSNYGYTF. The CDR3 bases are TGTGCCAGCAGTTATCAGGGGAGGGGTTCTAACTATGGCTACACCTTC.

This chain links TRBV7-9 with TRBJ1-1; D possibly corresponds to TRBD1 (6 bases). V lost 7 bases, J lost 4 bases, and 19 bases lay in between. The length of the CDR3 is 15 residues. CDR1 and CDR2 (germline): SEHNR, FQNEAQ (reference sequence). CDR3 DNA: TGTGCCAGCACCCTAGAGGGGGGGGGTGGCACTGAAGCTTTCTTT. This codes for CASTLEGGGGTEAFF.

V is TRBV28 and J is TRBJ2-7; D gene ambiguous. Germline CDR1 reads MDHEN; CDR2 reads SYDVKM. V shed 3 bases and J shed 5 bases, with 8 bases lying between them. The CDR3 totals 12 residues. The CDR3 bases are TGTGCCAGCAGTTTTAAAGGCCACGAGCAGTACTTC. Protein: CASSFKGHEQYF.

The chain links TRBV28 to TRBJ2-3; 9 bases map to TRBD2. Germline loops: CDR1 MDHEN, CDR2 SYDVKM. The V and J ends lost 4 bases and 5 bases, in that order; junction bases with no gene match: 7. The CDR3 is made up of 15 amino acids. The CDR3 DNA follows: TGTGCCAGCAGTTCCTCAGCGGGAGGTAAAGATACGCAGTATTTT. Protein product: CASSSSAGGKDTQYF.

CDR3 residues: CASSPLSVYVSAGDYNEQFF. CDR3 DNA sequence: TGTGCCAGCAGCCCCCTGAGCGTTTATGTATCAGCGGGCGATTACAATGAGCAGTTCTTC. The chain has TRBV11-3 and TRBJ2-1, with a possible D match to TRBD2 (6 bases). This CDR3 comprises 20 residues. Germline V lookup: CDR1 SGHNT, CDR2 YENEEA. Trimming took 5 bases from V and 4 from J, leaving 30 bases between them. Filled out from reference TRBV11-3 and TRBJ2-1, the complete variable domain reads EAGVVQSPRYKIIEKKQPVAFWCNPISGHNTLYWYLQNLGQGPELLIRYENEEAVDDSQLPKDRFSAERLKGVDSTLKIQPAELGDSAVYLCASSPLSVYVSAGDYNEQFFGPGTRLTVL.

The chain has TRBV10-3 and TRBJ1-1, with D unclear. The germline gives CDR1 ENHRY, CDR2 SYGVKD. V was pared by 6 bases and J by 1 base, with 9 bases between. This CDR3 spans 13 amino acids. In DNA, the CDR3 is TGTGCCATCAGCCCTGACCCGAACACTGAAGCTTTCTTT. It is translated as CAISPDPNTEAFF.